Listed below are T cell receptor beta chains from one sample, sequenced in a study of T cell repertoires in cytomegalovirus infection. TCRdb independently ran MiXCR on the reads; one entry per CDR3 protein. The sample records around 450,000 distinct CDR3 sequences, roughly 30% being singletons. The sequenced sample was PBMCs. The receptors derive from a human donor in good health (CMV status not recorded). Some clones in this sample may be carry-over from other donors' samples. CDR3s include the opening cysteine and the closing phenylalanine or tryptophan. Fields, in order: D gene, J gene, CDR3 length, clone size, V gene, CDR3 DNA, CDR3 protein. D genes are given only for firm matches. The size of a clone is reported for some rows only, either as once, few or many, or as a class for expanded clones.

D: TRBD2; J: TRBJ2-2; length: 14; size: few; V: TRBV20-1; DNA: TGCAGTGCTAGAGTTAGTGGGGGGGCCGGGGAGCTGTTTTTT; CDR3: CSARVSGGAGELFF
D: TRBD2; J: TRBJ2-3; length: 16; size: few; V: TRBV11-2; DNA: TGTGCCAGCAGCTTTAGCCTAGCGGGGGGCACAGATACGCAGTATTTT; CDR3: CASSFSLAGGTDTQYF
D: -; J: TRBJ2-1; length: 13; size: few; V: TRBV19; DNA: TGTGCCAGTAGAAAACAACAGGGCGTTGAGCAGTTCTTC; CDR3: CASRKQQGVEQFF
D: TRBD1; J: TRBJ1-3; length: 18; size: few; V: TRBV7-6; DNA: TGTGCCAGCAGCTTAGGAGTAGCAGGGGGAGGCTCTGGAAACACCATATATTTT; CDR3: CASSLGVAGGGSGNTIYF
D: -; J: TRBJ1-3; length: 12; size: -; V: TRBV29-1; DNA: TGCAGCGTTGTATCGGTTGGAAACACCATATATTTT; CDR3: CSVVSVGNTIYF
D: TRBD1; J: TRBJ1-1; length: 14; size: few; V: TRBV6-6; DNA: TGTGCCAGCAGTTACGAAGACAGGGGCACTGAAGCTTTCTTT; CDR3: CASSYEDRGTEAFF
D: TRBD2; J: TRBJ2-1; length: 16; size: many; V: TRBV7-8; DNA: TGTGCCAGCAGCTTCCGACTAGCGGGGGCCCCCAATGAGCAGTTCTTC; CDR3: CASSFRLAGAPNEQFF
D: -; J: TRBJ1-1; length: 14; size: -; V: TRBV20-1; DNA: TGCAGTGCTAGAGATGTTATTGAGAACACTGAAGCTTTCTTT; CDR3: CSARDVIENTEAFF
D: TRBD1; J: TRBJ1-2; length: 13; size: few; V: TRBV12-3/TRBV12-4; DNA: TGTGCCAGCACCCGGGACAGGGGCTACGGCTACACCTTC; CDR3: CASTRDRGYGYTF
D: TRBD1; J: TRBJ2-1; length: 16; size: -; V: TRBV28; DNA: TGTGCCAGCAGTTCCAGGACAGGGAGGTGCTACAATGAGCAGTTCTTC; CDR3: CASSSRTGRCYNEQFF
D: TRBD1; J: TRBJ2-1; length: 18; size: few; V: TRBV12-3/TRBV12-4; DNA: TGTGCCAGCAGTTTAATTATGGTGATGGGGCAGGGGGAAAATGAGCAGTTCTTC; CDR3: CASSLIMVMGQGENEQFF
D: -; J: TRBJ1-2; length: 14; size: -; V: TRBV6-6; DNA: TGTGCCAGCAGTTACTCAGGGCAGTCTGGAGGCTACACCTTC; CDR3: CASSYSGQSGGYTF
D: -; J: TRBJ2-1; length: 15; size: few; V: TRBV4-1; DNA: TGCGCCAGCAGCCAAGATCTGGGGGCCTACAATGAGCAGTTCTTC; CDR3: CASSQDLGAYNEQFF
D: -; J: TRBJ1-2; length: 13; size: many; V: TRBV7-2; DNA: TGTGCCAGCAGCTTATCCCGGGGTCCAGACTACACCTTC; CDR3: CASSLSRGPDYTF
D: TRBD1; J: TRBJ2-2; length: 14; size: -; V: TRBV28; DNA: TGTGCCAGCAGGGGGACAGTTAACACCGGGGAGCTGTTTTTT; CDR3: CASRGTVNTGELFF
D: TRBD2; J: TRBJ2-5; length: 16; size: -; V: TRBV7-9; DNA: TGTGCCAGCAGCTTGCAGCGGGGGGGCTTCCAAGAGACCCAGTACTTC; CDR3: CASSLQRGGFQETQYF
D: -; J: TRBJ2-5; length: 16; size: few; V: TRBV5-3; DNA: TGTGCCAGCAGCTTGGTCCCGGGTCGGGACCAAGAGACCCAGTACTTC; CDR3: CASSLVPGRDQETQYF
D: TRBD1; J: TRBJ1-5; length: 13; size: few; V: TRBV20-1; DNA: TGCAGTGCTCATCGACAGGGTAATCAGCCCCAGCATTTT; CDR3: CSAHRQGNQPQHF
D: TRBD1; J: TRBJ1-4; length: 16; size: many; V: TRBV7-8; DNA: TGTGCCAGCAGCTATACCACAGGGGTGGCTAATGAAAAACTGTTTTTT; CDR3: CASSYTTGVANEKLFF
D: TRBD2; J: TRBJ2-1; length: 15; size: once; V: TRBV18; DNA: TGTGCCAGCTCACCACGGCAGGGAGGGGTCAGTGAGCAGTTCTTC; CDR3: CASSPRQGGVSEQFF
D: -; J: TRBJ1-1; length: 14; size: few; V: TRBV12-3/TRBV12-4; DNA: TGTGCCAGCAGTATTAACTGGCAGGGCACTGAAGCTTTCTTT; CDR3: CASSINWQGTEAFF
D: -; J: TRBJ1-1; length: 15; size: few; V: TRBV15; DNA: TGTGCCACCAGCAGTGCAGGGGAACTGAACACTGAAGCTTTCTTT; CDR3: CATSSAGELNTEAFF
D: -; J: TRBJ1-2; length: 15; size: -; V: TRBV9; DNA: TGTGCCAGCAGCGTAGATTACCAGCTAAACTATGGCTACACCTTC; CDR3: CASSVDYQLNYGYTF
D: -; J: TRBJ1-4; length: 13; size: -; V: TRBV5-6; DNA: TGTGCCAGCAGCTTTCAATCCGTGGAAAAACTGTTTTTT; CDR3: CASSFQSVEKLFF
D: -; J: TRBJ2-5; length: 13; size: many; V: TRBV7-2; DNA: TGTGCCAGCAGCTTAGATCGCCGCTTGACCCAGTACTTC; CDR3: CASSLDRRLTQYF
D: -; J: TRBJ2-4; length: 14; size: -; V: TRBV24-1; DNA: TGTGCCACCAGCGAACCGGGACAAAAAAACATTCAGTACTTC; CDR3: CATSEPGQKNIQYF
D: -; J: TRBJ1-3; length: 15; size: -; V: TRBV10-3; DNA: TGTGCCATCAGTGAGTCGACGTTAGGGGGAAACACCATATATTTT; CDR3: CAISESTLGGNTIYF
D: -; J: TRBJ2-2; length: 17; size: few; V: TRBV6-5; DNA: TGTGCCAGCAGTTACTCGAATGGATTAGCGATCACCGGGGAGCTGTTTTTT; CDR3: CASSYSNGLAITGELFF
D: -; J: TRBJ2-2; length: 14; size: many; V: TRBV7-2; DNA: TGTGCCAGCAGCTGGCGACGTGGCACCGGGGAGCTGTTTTTT; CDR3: CASSWRRGTGELFF
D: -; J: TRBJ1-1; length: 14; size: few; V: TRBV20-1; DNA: TGCAGTGCTAGAGATCGAACAGCGAACACTGAAGCTTTCTTT; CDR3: CSARDRTANTEAFF
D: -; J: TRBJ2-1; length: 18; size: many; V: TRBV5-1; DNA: TGCGCCAGCAGCTTGATTAGTCCTCCGGTCTCTTCCTACAATGAGCAGTTCTTC; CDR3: CASSLISPPVSSYNEQFF
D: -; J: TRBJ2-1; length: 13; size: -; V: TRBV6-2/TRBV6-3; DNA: TGTGCCAGCAGTTACCTAAGGGGAAATGAGCAGTTCTTC; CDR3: CASSYLRGNEQFF
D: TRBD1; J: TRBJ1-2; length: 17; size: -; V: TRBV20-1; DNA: TGCAGTGGGTACGCGGACAGGGCCCCCCATAGGGTCTATGGCTACACCTTC; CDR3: CSGYADRAPHRVYGYTF
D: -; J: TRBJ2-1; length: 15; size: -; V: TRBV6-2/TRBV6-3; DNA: TGTGCCAGCAGTTACAGAGGGGCCTACATCTATGAGCAGTTCTTC; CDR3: CASSYRGAYIYEQFF
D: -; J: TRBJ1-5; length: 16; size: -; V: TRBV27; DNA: TGTGCCAGCAGTTTACAGGCTCCCGGAGGCAATCAGCCCCAGCATTTT; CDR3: CASSLQAPGGNQPQHF
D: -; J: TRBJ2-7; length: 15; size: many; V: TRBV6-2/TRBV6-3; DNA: TGTGCCAGCAGCCGCAGCCGGACGGGAACCTACGAGCAGTACTTC; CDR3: CASSRSRTGTYEQYF
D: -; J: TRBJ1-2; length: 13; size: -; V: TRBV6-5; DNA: TGTGCCAGCAGTTACTCGAGGGGAGCTGGCTACACCTTC; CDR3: CASSYSRGAGYTF
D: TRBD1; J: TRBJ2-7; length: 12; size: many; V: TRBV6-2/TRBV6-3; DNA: TGTGCCAGCAGTCTAGACAGGGACGAGCAGTACTTC; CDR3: CASSLDRDEQYF
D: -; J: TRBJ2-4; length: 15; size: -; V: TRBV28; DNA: TGTGCCAGCAGCCCCACCGGGAAAGGCGAAAACATTCAGTACTTC; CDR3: CASSPTGKGENIQYF
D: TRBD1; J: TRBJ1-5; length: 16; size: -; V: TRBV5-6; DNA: TGTGCCAGCAGCTCCACTATGGGACAGCTTAATCAGCCCCAGCATTTT; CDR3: CASSSTMGQLNQPQHF
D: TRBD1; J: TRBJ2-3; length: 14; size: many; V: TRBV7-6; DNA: TGTGCCAGCAGCTTGTACAGGGGGACAGATACGCAGTATTTT; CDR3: CASSLYRGTDTQYF
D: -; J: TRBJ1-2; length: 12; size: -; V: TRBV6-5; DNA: TGTGCCAGCAAGCTGGGGGTTAGTGGCTACACCTTC; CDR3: CASKLGVSGYTF
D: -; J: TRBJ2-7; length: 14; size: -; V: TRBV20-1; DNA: TGCAGTGCTAGGGATAAAGGACGTTCCTACGAGCAGTACTTC; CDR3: CSARDKGRSYEQYF
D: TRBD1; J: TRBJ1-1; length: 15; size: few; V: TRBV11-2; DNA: TGTGCCAGCAGCTTAGATACAGGGGGCAGGACTGAAGCTTTCTTT; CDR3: CASSLDTGGRTEAFF
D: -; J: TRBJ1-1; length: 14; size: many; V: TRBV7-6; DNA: TGTGCCAGCAGCTCCTGGGGGGAGAACACTGAAGCTTTCTTT; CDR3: CASSSWGENTEAFF
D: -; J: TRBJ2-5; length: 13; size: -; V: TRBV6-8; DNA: TGTGCCACCTTGGACTTCCCTCAAGAGACCCAGTACTTC; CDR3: CATLDFPQETQYF
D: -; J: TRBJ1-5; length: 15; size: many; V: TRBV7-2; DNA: TGTGCCAGCAGCCAGGGCTTGGGGATCAATCAGCCCCAGCATTTT; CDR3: CASSQGLGINQPQHF
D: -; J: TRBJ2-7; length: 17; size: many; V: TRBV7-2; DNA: TGTGCCAGCAGCTTAAGGGATCCATTGAGGGGAAGGTACGAGCAGTACTTC; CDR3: CASSLRDPLRGRYEQYF
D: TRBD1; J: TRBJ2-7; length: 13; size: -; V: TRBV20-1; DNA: TGCAGTGCTCCCGGGACAGCTATCTACGAGCAGTACTTC; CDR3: CSAPGTAIYEQYF
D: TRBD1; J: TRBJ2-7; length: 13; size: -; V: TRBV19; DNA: TGTGCCAGTAGTCCTCGGACAGGGGACGAGCAGTACTTC; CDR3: CASSPRTGDEQYF
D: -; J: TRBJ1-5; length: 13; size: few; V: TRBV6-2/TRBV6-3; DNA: TGTGCCAGCAGTCTAACAAGTCGTCAGCCCCAGCATTTT; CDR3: CASSLTSRQPQHF
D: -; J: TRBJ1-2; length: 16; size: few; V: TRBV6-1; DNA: TGTGCCAGCAGTGAAGTACTACGGGGCGCCTTAGGTGGCTACACCTTC; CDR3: CASSEVLRGALGGYTF
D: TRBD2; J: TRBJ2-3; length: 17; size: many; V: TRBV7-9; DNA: TGTGCCAGCAGGGGGACCCTCAAGCGGGGGAGCACAGATACGCAGTATTTT; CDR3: CASRGTLKRGSTDTQYF
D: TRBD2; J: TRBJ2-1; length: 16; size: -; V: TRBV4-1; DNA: TGCGCCAGCAGCCAAGAGACGACTAGCGACTACAATGAGCAGTTCTTC; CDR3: CASSQETTSDYNEQFF
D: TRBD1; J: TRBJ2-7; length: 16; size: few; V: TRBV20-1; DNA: TGCAGTGCTAGAGGAGGGGACAGGGGCTTTGTATACGAGCAGTACTTC; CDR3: CSARGGDRGFVYEQYF
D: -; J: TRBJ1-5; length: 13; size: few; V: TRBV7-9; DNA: TGTGCCAGCAGCCCGCCGGGAGATCAGCCCCAGCATTTT; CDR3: CASSPPGDQPQHF
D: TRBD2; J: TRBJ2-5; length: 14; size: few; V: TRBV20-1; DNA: TGCAGTGCTACTAGCGGGGGGGCCTCGGAGACCCAGTACTTC; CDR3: CSATSGGASETQYF
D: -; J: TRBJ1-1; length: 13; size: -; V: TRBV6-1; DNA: TGTGCCAGCACCACCCCAGCGAACACTGAAGCTTTCTTT; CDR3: CASTTPANTEAFF